The next 17 T cell receptor beta chains were all read from a single sample in a study of shared clonotypes between healthy human individuals. The data were produced by immunoSEQ multiplex PCR, yet TCRdb's version contains in-frame clones alone and is incomplete. The table includes about 2.3 million clones, 93% detected once. Sequenced material: naive CD4+ T cells from PBMCs. Subset described: CD45RA+ positively selected. The receptor set was obtained from a man aged 18 to 29 in good health. Some clones in this sample may be carry-over from other donors' samples.

This chain joins TRBV7-3 and TRBJ2-7, with 10 positions matching TRBD2. In germline, CDR1 is SGHTA, CDR2 FQGTGA. Trimming cost V 5 bases and J 6 bases; bases outside gene matches: 13. The CDR3 is made up of 16 amino acids. This CDR3 reads CASSLGASGRTGEQYF. DNA for the CDR3: TGTGCCAGCAGCCTCGGGGCTAGCGGGAGAACCGGCGAGCAGTACTTC.

The rearrangement links TRBV27 to TRBJ2-7; 14 bases are a match to TRBD2. Germline CDR1 is MNHEY and CDR2 is SMNVEV (reference sequence). J lost 3 bases, V lost 6 bases, and 10 bases had no gene match. The CDR3 loop spans 17 amino acids. CDR3 sequence (DNA): TGTGCCAGCAGCCGACTAGCGGGAGGGGTGGAAGGCTACGAGCAGTACTTC. Translating gives CASSRLAGGVEGYEQYF.

The genes are TRBV18 and TRBJ2-7; D is unresolved. The CDR3 is 15 residues long. V was pared by 5 bases and J by 1 base, with 15 bases between. Germline CDR1 is KGHSH and CDR2 is LQKENI. DNA of the CDR3: TGTGCCAGCTCAGTAGCCCGGATCCCTTCCTACGAGCAGTACTTC. Its translation is CASSVARIPSYEQYF.

Worth noting for this clone: The sample has other DNA sequences that encode this CDR3 too. The chain has TRBV18 and TRBJ2-7, with TRBD1 matching 9 bases. CDR1 and CDR2 (germline): KGHSH, LQKENI. The CDR3 length is 15 residues. The V and J ends lost 3 bases and 2 bases, in that order; junction bases with no gene match: 5. CDR3 loop: CASSPGQGLTYEQYF. In DNA form, the CDR3 reads TGTGCCAGCTCACCGGGACAGGGCCTTACCTACGAGCAGTACTTC. The whole variable domain, filled in from reference TRBV18 and TRBJ2-7, reads NAGVMQNPRHLVRRRGQEARLRCSPMKGHSHVYWYRQLPEEGLKFMVYLQKENIIDESGMPKERFSAEFPKEGPSILRIQQVVRGDSAAYFCASSPGQGLTYEQYFGPGTRLTVT.

The rearrangement joins TRBV5-1 to TRBJ2-1; 9 bases fit TRBD2. The germline CDR1 and CDR2 sequences are SGHRS and YFSETQ. The trim removed 0 bases at V and 3 bases at J, leaving 7 bases unmatched. The CDR3 consists of 17 residues. As DNA, the CDR3 is TGCGCCAGCAGCTTGGGGGCCCTAGCGGGGCTCTACAATGAGCAGTTCTTC. This translates into CASSLGALAGLYNEQFF.

Note on this clone: The identical CDR3 is also encoded by other nucleotide sequences in the sample. The rearrangement joins TRBV9 to TRBJ2-3; no clear D gene. Germline V gene sequence: CDR1 SGDLS, CDR2 YYNGEE. This CDR3 contains 15 residues. Trimming removed 3 bases from V and 1 base from J, with 12 bases in between. This CDR3 reads CASSALGGGTDTQYF. The DNA for the CDR3 is TGTGCCAGCAGCGCCTTGGGTGGGGGCACAGATACGCAGTATTTT.

Concerning this clone itself: In the same sample, other DNA sequences code for this CDR3. The CDR3 reads CASSPGQGRTGELFF. For the CDR3, the DNA is TGCGCCAGCAGCCCTGGACAGGGAAGGACCGGGGAGCTGTTTTTT. The chain recombines TRBV5-1 with TRBJ2-2; 8 bases line up with TRBD1. Trimming cost V 4 bases and J 5 bases; bases outside gene matches: 7. The CDR3 is 15 amino acids. Germline assignment: CDR1 SGHRS and CDR2 YFSETQ. Full variable domain (missing parts from reference TRBV5-1 and TRBJ2-2): KAGVTQTPRYLIKTRGQQVTLSCSPISGHRSVSWYQQTPGQGLQFLFEYFSETQRNKGNFPGRFSGRQFSNSRSEMNVSTLELGDSALYLCASSPGQGRTGELFFGEGSRLTVL.

V gene TRBV5-1 combines with J gene TRBJ2-7; 9 positions match TRBD2. V gave up 2 bases and J gave up 6 bases; unmatched junction bases: 9. The CDR3 has 15 amino acids. CDR1 is SGHRS, CDR2 YFSETQ, per germline. The CDR3, as DNA: TGCGCCAGCAGCTTCGTGGGCGGGAGGGCAGGCGAGCAGTACTTC. As protein: CASSFVGGRAGEQYF. Looking up the rest from reference TRBV5-1 and TRBJ2-7 gives the full variable domain: KAGVTQTPRYLIKTRGQQVTLSCSPISGHRSVSWYQQTPGQGLQFLFEYFSETQRNKGNFPGRFSGRQFSNSRSEMNVSTLELGDSALYLCASSFVGGRAGEQYFGPGTRLTVT.

Comment on this clone: Other DNA sequences from this sample encode an identical CDR3 as well. V gene TRBV11-3 combines with J gene TRBJ2-7; 8 nucleotides match TRBD2. CDR1 is SGHNT, CDR2 YENEEA, per germline. This CDR3 comprises 14 residues. V shed 5 bases, J shed 1 base, and the junction held 4 bases outside the gene matches. CDR3 region: CASSPGGGSYEQYF. The CDR3, as DNA: TGTGCCAGCAGCCCGGGGGGGGGATCCTACGAGCAGTACTTC.

The CDR3 DNA reads as TGTGCCAGCAGCTTAAGACTAGCGAGCACAGATACGCAGTATTTT. Its translation: CASSLRLASTDTQYF. The chain links TRBV7-9 to TRBJ2-3; TRBD2 matches 8 bases. This CDR3 region has 15 residues. CDR1 is SEHNR, CDR2 FQNEAQ, per germline (reference sequence). With 2 bases clipped from V and 0 bases from J, the junction kept 1 base outside the gene matches.

The CDR3 spells CASSLRRGGADTQYF. CDR3 DNA sequence: TGCGCCAGCAGCTTGCGACGCGGGGGGGCAGATACGCAGTATTTT. V usage is TRBV5-1 and J usage is TRBJ2-3, with 9 bases aligning to TRBD2. This CDR3 is built from 15 residues. The germline gives CDR1 SGHRS, CDR2 YFSETQ. J gave up 4 bases and V 1 base, and 4 bases lay outside the gene matches. Together with reference TRBV5-1 and TRBJ2-3, the CDR3 gives the full variable domain: KAGVTQTPRYLIKTRGQQVTLSCSPISGHRSVSWYQQTPGQGLQFLFEYFSETQRNKGNFPGRFSGRQFSNSRSEMNVSTLELGDSALYLCASSLRRGGADTQYFGPGTRLTVL.

This rearrangement joins TRBV7-9 to TRBJ1-6; the D is unclear. The CDR3 runs 14 residues. CDR1 is SEHNR and CDR2 is FQNEAQ in the germline V gene (reference sequence). Trimming took 7 bases from V and 8 from J, leaving 15 bases between them. Here the CDR3 DNA reads TGTGCCAGCAAACTCCGAGGCCATGATTCACCCCTCCACTTT. This translates into CASKLRGHDSPLHF.

The rearrangement joins TRBV6-6 to TRBJ1-5, with TRBD1 as a possible D gene (6 bases). Germline values: CDR1 MNHNY, CDR2 SVGAGI (reference sequence). The V gene lost 6 bases and the J gene lost 4 bases, with 19 bases spanning the gap. This CDR3 spans 16 amino acids. The CDR3 loop is CASSYRDLQGNQPQHF. Written as DNA, the CDR3 is TGTGCCAGCAGCTACAGGGACCTTCAGGGAAATCAGCCCCAGCATTTT.

This clone was counted once. This rearrangement joins TRBV7-9 to TRBJ2-2; D is undetermined. Per the germline V gene, CDR1 is SEHNR and CDR2 is FQNEAQ (reference sequence). The CDR3 spans 16 residues. With 5 bases removed from V and 0 bases from J, the gap between germline ends came to 13 bases. Here the CDR3 reads CASSTSRPSNTGELFF. The CDR3 DNA sequence: TGTGCCAGCAGCACCTCCCGACCCTCGAACACCGGGGAGCTGTTTTTT.

The gene calls are TRBV7-2 and TRBJ2-5, with D tentatively TRBD2 (6 bases). Germline values: CDR1 SGHTA, CDR2 FQGNSA. The V end was cut by 2 bases, the J end by 2 bases, with 12 bases between. This CDR3 spans 15 amino acids. The chain's CDR3 is CASSLKLALQETQYF. CDR3 nucleotides: TGTGCCAGCAGCTTAAAGCTAGCGCTTCAAGAGACCCAGTACTTC. Together with reference TRBV7-2 and TRBJ2-5, the CDR3 gives the full variable domain: GAGVSQSPSNKVTEKGKDVELRCDPISGHTALYWYRQSLGQGLEFLIYFQGNSAPDKSGLPSDRFSAERTGGSVSTLTIQRTQQEDSAVYLCASSLKLALQETQYFGPGTRLLVL.

As concerns this clone: This same CDR3 is encoded by further DNA sequences in the sample. The rearrangement links TRBV20-1 to TRBJ2-1; the D is unclear. Germline CDR1 reads DFQATT; CDR2 reads SNEGSKA (reference sequence). V was trimmed by 4 bases and J by 5 bases, leaving 3 bases between them. The CDR3 covers 10 residues. The CDR3 here is CSATDNEQFF. CDR3 nucleotides: TGCAGTGCTACCGACAATGAGCAGTTCTTC.

This clone was picked up one time. This chain uses TRBV5-4 with TRBJ2-7; 10 bases match TRBD2. V was clipped by 4 bases and J by 8 bases; unmatched bases: 12. In germline, CDR1 is SGHNT, CDR2 YYREEE (reference sequence). The CDR3 length is 15 residues. CDR3 sequence: CASSPDGRLAGKQYF. In DNA form, the CDR3 reads TGTGCCAGCAGCCCCGACGGAAGACTAGCGGGTAAGCAGTACTTC. Full variable domain (outside the CDR3, taken from reference TRBV5-4 and TRBJ2-7): ETGVTQSPTHLIKTRGQQVTLRCSSQSGHNTVSWYQQALGQGPQFIFQYYREEENGRGNFPPRFSGLQFPNYSSELNVNALELDDSALYLCASSPDGRLAGKQYFGPGTRLTVT.